This T cell receptor beta chain comes out of a study of control samples from healthy donors and cancer patients. Assay: immunoSEQ multiplex PCR; the TCRdb copy retains only in-frame clones and omits some. The profile shows 130,000 or so clones, around 94% of them singletons. This clone has a single count. This CDR3 spans 17 amino acids. The V end was cut by 6 bases, the J end by 0 bases, with 17 bases between. Germline V gene sequence: CDR1 LNHDA, CDR2 SQIVND (reference sequence). The rearrangement joins TRBV19 to TRBJ1-4; no reliable D call. The clonotype was recovered from a man between 35 and 55 years old in good health. Sequenced material: blood. The DNA for the CDR3 is TGTGCCAGTAGCCCAGTCGGGGAACTAGCAACTAATGAAAAACTGTTTTTT. Translating it yields CASSPVGELATNEKLFF.